This T cell receptor (beta chain) was profiled in a study of T-cell memory formation after mild COVID-19 (dated by TCRdb to the early 2020s). Regarding the research as a whole: TCR sequence clusters from the two donors were found to be largely donor specific. In two donors, T-cell clones that expanded and contracted after mild COVID-19 were followed by sequencing TCRalpha and TCRbeta repertoires longitudinally. The cohort was made up of two young adult volunteers, one female and one male, who were previously healthy. Study-wide conclusions, independent of this receptor: Clones contracting from day 15 to 85 had balanced CD4/CD8 phenotypes, while a second wave expanding from day 15 to 37 was biased towards CD4+. Contracting CD4+ clones appeared mostly in the CM and EM memory subsets, whereas CD8+ clones were enriched in EMRA. Whether the second-wave clones peaking on day 37 were SARS-CoV-2 specific was not confirmed. The study covered only a couple of mild cases, and larger cohorts including severe cases with pre-infection samples were considered necessary. Some responding clones were detected in pre-infection memory, which suggested that pre-existing cross-reactive memory T cells had joined the SARS-CoV-2 response.

Details on this clonotype: This clone's antigen is unknown. Base quality data are lacking; no much larger clone is found one base away.

CDR1 and CDR2 are read off the germline V gene as SGHVS and FQNEAQ. From cysteine to phenylalanine, the CDR3 is 14 amino acids long. The read is trimmed to its CDR3 DNA, 42 bases read in frame from base 1. V and J lose 5 bases and 4 bases, and a span of 15 bases separates them. Ficoll-Paque density gradient centrifugation was used to isolate PBMCs. TCRdb records Illumina NovaSeq 6000 as the sequencer. cDNA libraries for TCRalpha and TCRbeta were prepared by 5'RACE using constant-segment primers, with sample barcodes and unique molecular identifiers added. Trizol reagent was used to extract RNA from every sample. The libraries were amplified in two PCR steps, and the second step added a second sample barcode and Illumina TruSeq adapters. Sequencing of the libraries was done on an Illumina NovaSeq, producing 2 x 150 bp paired-end reads. The authors processed their data as follows. Demultiplexing of reads and collapsing into UMI-guided consensus sequences were performed with migec v1.2.7. With mixcr v2.1.11, UMI consensuses were aligned to TRA and TRB V and J templates and assembled into clonotypes. A clonotype was counted as expanded or contracted only when both edgeR and NoisET called the clonotype significant, with the noise models trained on biological replicates. edgeR calls used a false discovery rate-adjusted p below 0.01 and a log2 fold-change threshold of 1. As an exploratory analysis of dynamics, max-normalized trajectories of the 1000 most abundant clonotypes were examined with PCA combined with hierarchical clustering. Separately sequenced CD4+ and CD8+ repertoires were used to assign the CD4 or CD8 phenotype of responding clones. TCRdb handled the public reads itself, with Q25 trimming in fastp and clone calling in MiXCR, and kept productive beta chains. Entries are consolidated by CDR3 protein sequence, retaining the most common genes and DNA. These V and J calls originate from TCRdb's pipeline instead of the authors' own analysis. In all, the sample holds around 300,000 distinct CDR3 sequences, and 14% of those were seen once. The biggest ten clones account for about 21% of the sample.

The sequence joins TRBV7-8 to TRBJ2-7; TRBD1 is a weak D gene call, 6 bases matching. The clonotype originates from a man between 18 and 29 years old who had mild COVID-19 (a few samples of this study predate the infection). The sample titles of this study are shuffled in the database, so cell type and time point are left out; the donor was told from shared clones. The specimen sequenced was PBMCs or a T cell subset sorted from them (not recorded which). The bases are TGTGCCAGCAGCCCCAACAGGGCTGAATACGAGCAGTACTTC. The encoded protein is CASSPNRAEYEQYF.